The rows below give T cell receptor beta chains drawn from one sample of a study of T-cell reconstitution after alpha-beta-depleted transplantation in children. TCRdb independently ran MiXCR on the PCR reads; one entry per CDR3 protein. Found here are about a million distinct CDR3 sequences, about 31% of them singletons; the top ten hold roughly 30%. The sample in question was PBMCs, mostly from graft donor cells, obtained 360 days after TCRalphabeta/CD19-depleted stem cell transplant. These receptors were collected from a boy younger than two who had a stem cell transplant for SCID, so the T cells may come from the graft donor. Both conserved end residues are part of each CDR3. Clone size appears in some rows only: once, few, many, or a class for an expanded clone.

v_call: TRBV7-2; clone_size: once; cdr3_aa: CASSLGPPMGQYF
v_call: TRBV6-2/TRBV6-3; clone_size: few; cdr3_aa: CASSLLPTSPQSELTDTQYF
v_call: TRBV5-1; clone_size: -; cdr3_aa: CASTAGDVSTDTQYF
v_call: TRBV3-1; clone_size: few; cdr3_aa: CASSLLSLNYGYTF
v_call: TRBV4-3; clone_size: -; cdr3_aa: CASSQDRGPGLAGPYNEQFF
v_call: TRBV7-7; clone_size: -; cdr3_aa: CASSLDRLAAYNEQFF
v_call: TRBV24-1; clone_size: -; cdr3_aa: CATSDSRQGEQETQYF
v_call: TRBV5-1; clone_size: -; cdr3_aa: CASSTDRVVAFF
v_call: TRBV20-1; clone_size: -; cdr3_aa: CSARDRGSPYEQYF
v_call: TRBV7-3; clone_size: -; cdr3_aa: CASSSRGANDEQYF
v_call: TRBV3-1; clone_size: -; cdr3_aa: CASSQTDMNTEAFF
v_call: TRBV15; clone_size: -; cdr3_aa: CATSRGYSGTWVRETQYF
v_call: TRBV12-3/TRBV12-4; clone_size: few; cdr3_aa: CASSFELNYGYTF
v_call: TRBV28; clone_size: -; cdr3_aa: CASSFYRSYNEQFF
v_call: TRBV6-5; clone_size: few; cdr3_aa: CASSYSNQGWNEQFF
v_call: TRBV4-3; clone_size: -; cdr3_aa: CASSQDKWGHEQFF
v_call: TRBV6-2/TRBV6-3; clone_size: few; cdr3_aa: CASRSQDIEQYF
v_call: TRBV6-5; clone_size: -; cdr3_aa: CASSYSKGSQPQHF
v_call: TRBV20-1; clone_size: many; cdr3_aa: CSAVLGKNIQYF
v_call: TRBV4-2; clone_size: -; cdr3_aa: CASSQPELAGGYNEQFF
v_call: TRBV27; clone_size: -; cdr3_aa: CASRTGYQPQHF
v_call: TRBV5-1; clone_size: many; cdr3_aa: CASSGGDTQYF
v_call: TRBV12-3/TRBV12-4; clone_size: few; cdr3_aa: CASSLAAVSGASEKLFF
v_call: TRBV5-1; clone_size: many; cdr3_aa: CASSLGQLYTEAFF
v_call: TRBV20-1; clone_size: -; cdr3_aa: CSASIQGRETQYF
v_call: TRBV7-1; clone_size: -; cdr3_aa: CASSQASTGLYEQYF